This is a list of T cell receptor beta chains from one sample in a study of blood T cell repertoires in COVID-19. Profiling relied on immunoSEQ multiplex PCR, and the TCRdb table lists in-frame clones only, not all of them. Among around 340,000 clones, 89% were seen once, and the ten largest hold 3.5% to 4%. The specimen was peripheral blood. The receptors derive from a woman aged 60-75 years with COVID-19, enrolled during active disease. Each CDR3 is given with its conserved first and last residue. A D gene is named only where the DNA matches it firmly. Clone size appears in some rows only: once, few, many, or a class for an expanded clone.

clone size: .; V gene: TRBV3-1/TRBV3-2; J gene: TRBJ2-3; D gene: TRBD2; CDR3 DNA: TGTGCCAGCAGCCCGAGTGGTAGCGGGGGTTCCACAGATACGCAGTATTTT; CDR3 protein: CASSPSGSGGSTDTQYF
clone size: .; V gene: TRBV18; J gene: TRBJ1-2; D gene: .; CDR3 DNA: TGTGCCAGCTCACCAACGCAGGGTAGTGGCTACACCTTC; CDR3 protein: CASSPTQGSGYTF
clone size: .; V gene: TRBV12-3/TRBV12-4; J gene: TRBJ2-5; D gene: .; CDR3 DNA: TGTGCCAGCAGTTTGGGGAGTTCAGAGACCCAGTACTTC; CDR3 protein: CASSLGSSETQYF
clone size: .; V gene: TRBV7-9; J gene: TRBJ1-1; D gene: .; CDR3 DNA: TGTGCCAGCAGCTTCTCAAGATCGACAGGACGAGGCACTGAAGCTTTCTTT; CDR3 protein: CASSFSRSTGRGTEAFF
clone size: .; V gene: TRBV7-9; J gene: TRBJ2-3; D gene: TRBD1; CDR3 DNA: TGTGCCAGCAGCTCTTCGACAGGGAGCACAGATACGCAGTATTTT; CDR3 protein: CASSSSTGSTDTQYF
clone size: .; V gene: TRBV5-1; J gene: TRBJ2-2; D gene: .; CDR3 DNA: TGCGCCAGCAGCTTGAGGCAGGGGAACACCGGGGAGCTGTTTTTT; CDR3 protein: CASSLRQGNTGELFF
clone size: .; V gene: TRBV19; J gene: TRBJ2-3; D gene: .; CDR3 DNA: TGTGCCAGTAGCCGTAGATGGTCTGAGGATACGCAGTATTTT; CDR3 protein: CASSRRWSEDTQYF
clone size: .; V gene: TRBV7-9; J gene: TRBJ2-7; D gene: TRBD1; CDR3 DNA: TGTGCCGAAGGGACAGTGCTAGCCCACGAGCAGTACTTC; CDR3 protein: CAEGTVLAHEQYF
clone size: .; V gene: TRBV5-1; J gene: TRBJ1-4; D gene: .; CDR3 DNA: TGCGCCAGCAGCTTATTCTACGCAACTAATGAAAAACTGTTTTTT; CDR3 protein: CASSLFYATNEKLFF
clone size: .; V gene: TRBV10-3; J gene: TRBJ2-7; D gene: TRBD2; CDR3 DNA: TGTGCCATCAGTGAGGGCTTAAGCGGGGGGAGCTCCTACGAGCAGTACTTC; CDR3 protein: CAISEGLSGGSSYEQYF
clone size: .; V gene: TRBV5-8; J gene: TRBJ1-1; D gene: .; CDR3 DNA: TGTGCCAGCAGCCTGTCTGTGAACACTGAAGCTTTCTTT; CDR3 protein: CASSLSVNTEAFF
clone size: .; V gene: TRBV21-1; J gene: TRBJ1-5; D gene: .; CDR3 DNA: TGTGCCAGCAGCCCTGCCCAGACGGTGAGCGATCAGCCCCAGCATTTT; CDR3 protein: CASSPAQTVSDQPQHF
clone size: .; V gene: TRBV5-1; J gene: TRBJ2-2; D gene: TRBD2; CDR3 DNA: TGCGCCAGCAGCTTGGTTCAGGGAGGGACCGGGGAGCTGTTTTTT; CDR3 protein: CASSLVQGGTGELFF
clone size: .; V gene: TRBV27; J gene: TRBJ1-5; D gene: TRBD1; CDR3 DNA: TGTGCCAGCAGTACAAGACAGGGTGGGCAGCCCCAGCATTTT; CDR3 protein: CASSTRQGGQPQHF
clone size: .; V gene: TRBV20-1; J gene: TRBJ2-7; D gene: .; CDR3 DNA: TGCAGTGCTAGTCGACTAGGGTACGAGCAGTACTTC; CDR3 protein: CSASRLGYEQYF
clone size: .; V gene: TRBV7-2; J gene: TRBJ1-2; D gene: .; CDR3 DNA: TGTGCCAGCAGCCTCCAGGGGAATCTCAACTATGGCTACACCTTC; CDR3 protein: CASSLQGNLNYGYTF
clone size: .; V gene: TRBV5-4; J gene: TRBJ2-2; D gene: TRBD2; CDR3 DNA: TGTGCCAGCAGCCGCGGGGGAGGGAACACCGGGGAGCTGTTTTTT; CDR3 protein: CASSRGGGNTGELFF
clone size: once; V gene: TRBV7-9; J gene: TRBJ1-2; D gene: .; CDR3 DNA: TGTGCCAGCAGCTCGCAACTAGGGAGTGGCTACACCTTC; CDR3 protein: CASSSQLGSGYTF
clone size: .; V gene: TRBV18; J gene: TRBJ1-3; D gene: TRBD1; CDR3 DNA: TGTGCCAGCTCAACGGACAGGGGGCTAACTGGAAACACCATATATTTT; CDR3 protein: CASSTDRGLTGNTIYF
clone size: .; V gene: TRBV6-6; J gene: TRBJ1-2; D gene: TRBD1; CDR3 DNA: TGTGCCAGCAGTGCCACGACAGGGGTTCATGGCTACACCTTC; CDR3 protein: CASSATTGVHGYTF
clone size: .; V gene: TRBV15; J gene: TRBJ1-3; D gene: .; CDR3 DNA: TGTGCCACCAGCAGAGACAGGGGCAATGGAAACACCATATATTTT; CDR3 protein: CATSRDRGNGNTIYF
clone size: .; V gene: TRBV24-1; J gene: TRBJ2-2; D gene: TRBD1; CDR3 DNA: TGTGCCACCAGCCAGACCGGGACAGGGAACACCGGGGAGCTGTTTTTT; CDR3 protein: CATSQTGTGNTGELFF
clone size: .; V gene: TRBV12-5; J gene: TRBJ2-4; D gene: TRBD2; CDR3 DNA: TGTGCTAGTGGCAGGACTAGCGGGGGGGCCGGTGCCAAAAACATTCAGTACTTC; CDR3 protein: CASGRTSGGAGAKNIQYF
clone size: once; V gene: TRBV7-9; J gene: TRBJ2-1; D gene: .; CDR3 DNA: TGTGCCAGCAGCTTAGGGGCCAACAATGAGCAGTTCTTC; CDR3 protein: CASSLGANNEQFF
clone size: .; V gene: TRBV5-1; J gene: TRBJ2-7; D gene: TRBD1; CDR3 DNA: TGCGCCAGCAGCCTGGAACGACAGGGCCCCCTCTCTTTCTACGAGCAGTACTTC; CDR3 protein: CASSLERQGPLSFYEQYF
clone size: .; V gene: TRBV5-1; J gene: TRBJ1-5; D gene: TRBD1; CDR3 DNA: TGCGCCAGCAGCCCCGGGACAGGGGGAAGCGCAAATCAGCCCCAGCATTTT; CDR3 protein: CASSPGTGGSANQPQHF